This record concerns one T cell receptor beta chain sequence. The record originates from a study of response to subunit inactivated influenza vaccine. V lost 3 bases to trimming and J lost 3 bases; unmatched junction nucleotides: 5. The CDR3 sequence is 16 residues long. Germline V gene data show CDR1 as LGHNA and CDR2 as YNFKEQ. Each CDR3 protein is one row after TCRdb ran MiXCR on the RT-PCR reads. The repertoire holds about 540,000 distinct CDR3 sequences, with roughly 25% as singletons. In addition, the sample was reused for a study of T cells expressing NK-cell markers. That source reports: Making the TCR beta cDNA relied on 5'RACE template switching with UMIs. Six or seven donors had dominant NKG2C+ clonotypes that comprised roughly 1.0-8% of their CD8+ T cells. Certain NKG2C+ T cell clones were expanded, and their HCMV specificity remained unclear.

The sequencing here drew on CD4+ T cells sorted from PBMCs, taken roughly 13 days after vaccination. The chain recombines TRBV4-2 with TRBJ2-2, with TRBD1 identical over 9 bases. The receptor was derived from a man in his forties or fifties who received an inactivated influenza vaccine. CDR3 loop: CASSQEDRGDTGELFF. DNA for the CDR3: TGTGCCAGCAGCCAGGAGGACAGGGGTGACACCGGGGAGCTGTTTTTT.